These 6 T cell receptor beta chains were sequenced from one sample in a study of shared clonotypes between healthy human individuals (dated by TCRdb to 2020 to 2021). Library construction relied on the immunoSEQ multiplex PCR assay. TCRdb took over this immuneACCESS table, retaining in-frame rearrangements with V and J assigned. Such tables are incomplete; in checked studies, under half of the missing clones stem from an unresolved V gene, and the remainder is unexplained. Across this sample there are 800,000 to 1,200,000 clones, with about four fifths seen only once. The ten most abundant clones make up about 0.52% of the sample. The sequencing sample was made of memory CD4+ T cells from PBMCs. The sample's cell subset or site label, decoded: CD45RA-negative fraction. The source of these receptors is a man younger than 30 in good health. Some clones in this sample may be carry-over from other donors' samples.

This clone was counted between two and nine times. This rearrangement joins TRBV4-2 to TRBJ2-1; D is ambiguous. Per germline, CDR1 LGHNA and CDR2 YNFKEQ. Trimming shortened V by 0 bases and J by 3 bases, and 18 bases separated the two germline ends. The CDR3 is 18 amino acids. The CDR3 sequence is CASSQDRASLSIYNEQFF. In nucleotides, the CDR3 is TGTGCCAGCAGCCAAGATAGGGCTTCTCTCAGTATCTACAATGAGCAGTTCTTC.

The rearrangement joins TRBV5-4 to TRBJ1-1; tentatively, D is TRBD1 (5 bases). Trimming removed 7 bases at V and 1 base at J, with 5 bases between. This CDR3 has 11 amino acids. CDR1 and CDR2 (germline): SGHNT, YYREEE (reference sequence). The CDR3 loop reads CASGGNTEAFF. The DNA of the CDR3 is TGTGCCAGCGGGGGGAACACTGAAGCTTTCTTT.

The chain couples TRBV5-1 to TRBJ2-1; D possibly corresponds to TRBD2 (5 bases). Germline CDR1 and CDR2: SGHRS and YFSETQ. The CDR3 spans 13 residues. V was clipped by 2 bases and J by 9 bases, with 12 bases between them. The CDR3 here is CASSFNGETEQFF. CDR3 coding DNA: TGCGCCAGCAGCTTCAACGGGGAGACTGAGCAGTTCTTC.

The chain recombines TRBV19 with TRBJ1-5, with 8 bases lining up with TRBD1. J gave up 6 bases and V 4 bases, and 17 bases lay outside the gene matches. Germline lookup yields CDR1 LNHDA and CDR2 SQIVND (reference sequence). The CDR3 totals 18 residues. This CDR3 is CASSTSPGQGKGAQPQHF. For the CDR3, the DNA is TGTGCCAGTAGTACCTCCCCCGGACAGGGCAAGGGCGCTCAGCCCCAGCATTTT.

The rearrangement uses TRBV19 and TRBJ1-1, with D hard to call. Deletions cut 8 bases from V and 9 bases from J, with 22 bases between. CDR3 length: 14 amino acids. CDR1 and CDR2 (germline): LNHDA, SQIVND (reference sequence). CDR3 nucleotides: TGTGCCAGTCAAAAAGGGATCCAGGCTTTAAAAGCTTTCTTT. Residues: CASQKGIQALKAFF.

The CDR3 coding sequence is TGTGCCAGCTCACCCAAAGCCGGGGAGCTGTTTTTT. Protein: CASSPKAGELFF. The chain employs TRBV18 and TRBJ2-2; D ambiguous. The CDR3 loop spans 12 amino acids. Germline V gene data show CDR1 as KGHSH and CDR2 as LQKENI. Trimming cost V 3 bases and J 6 bases, with 5 bases left between them.